Sequencing of this T cell receptor (beta chain) was carried out in a study of shared T cell receptors in the human thymus. The assay was immunoSEQ multiplex PCR, and TCRdb's table has in-frame clones only and misses some. In the table there are about 610,000 clones, around 89% of which are singletons. Germline loops: CDR1 GTSNPN, CDR2 SVGIG (reference sequence). CDR3 length: 17 residues. Losses at the gene ends were 0 bases for V and 4 bases for J; bases not matched to a gene: 13. The same sample was also studied in work on human thymus T cells. That paper adds: Apparent bias marked the V and J gene usage of thymic and blood repertoires.

The source of this sequence is a boy in the first two years of life with a congenital heart defect. This chain uses TRBV30 with TRBJ2-5; 8 positions agree with TRBD2. Sample: thymocytes. The CDR3, as DNA: TGTGCCTGGAGTGTACCGGGGGGACTAGGGTCATCAGAGACCCAGTACTTC. Residues: CAWSVPGGLGSSETQYF. Full variable domain (outside the CDR3, taken from reference TRBV30 and TRBJ2-5): SQTIHQWPATLVQPVGSPLSLECTVEGTSNPNLYWYRQAAGRGLQLLFYSVGIGQISSEVPQNLSASRPQDRQFILSSKKLLLSDSGFYLCAWSVPGGLGSSETQYFGPGTRLLVL.